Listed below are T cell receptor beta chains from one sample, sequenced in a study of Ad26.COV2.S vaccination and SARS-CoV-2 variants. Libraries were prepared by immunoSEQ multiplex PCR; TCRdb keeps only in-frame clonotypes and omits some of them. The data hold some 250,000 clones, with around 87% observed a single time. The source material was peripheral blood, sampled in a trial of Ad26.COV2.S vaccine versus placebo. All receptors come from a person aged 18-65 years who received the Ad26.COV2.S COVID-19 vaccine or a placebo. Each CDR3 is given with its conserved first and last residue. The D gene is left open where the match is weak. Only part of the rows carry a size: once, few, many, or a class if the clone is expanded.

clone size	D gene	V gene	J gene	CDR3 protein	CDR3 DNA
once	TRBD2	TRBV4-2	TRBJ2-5	CASSQTSGFRETQYF	TGTGCCAGCAGCCAGACTAGCGGATTCCGGGAGACCCAGTACTTC
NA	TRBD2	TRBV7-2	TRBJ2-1	CASRLTSGRTHNEQFF	TGTGCCAGCAGGCTAACTAGCGGGAGGACCCACAATGAGCAGTTCTTC
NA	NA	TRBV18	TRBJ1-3	CASSPGGFGNTIYF	TGTGCCAGCTCACCCGGGGGATTCGGAAACACCATATATTTT
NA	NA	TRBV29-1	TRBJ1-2	CSVDSYGHTF	TGCAGCGTTGATTCCTATGGCCACACCTTC
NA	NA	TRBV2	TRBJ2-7	CASSQFYEQYF	TGTGCCAGCAGTCAGTTCTACGAGCAGTACTTC
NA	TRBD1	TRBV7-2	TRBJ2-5	CASSLRPSQGEETQYF	TGTGCCAGCAGCTTACGTCCGTCCCAGGGGGAAGAGACCCAGTACTTC
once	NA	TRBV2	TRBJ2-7	CASRDGATIDYEQYF	TGTGCCAGCAGAGACGGCGCGACGATTGACTACGAGCAGTACTTC
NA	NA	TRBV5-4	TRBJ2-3	CASGSTGSTDTQYF	TGTGCCAGCGGGTCGACTGGGAGTACAGATACGCAGTATTTT
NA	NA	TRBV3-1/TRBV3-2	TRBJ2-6	CASSQDGRLGPGANVLTF	TGTGCCAGCAGCCAAGATGGCAGGCTTGGTCCTGGGGCCAACGTCCTGACTTTC
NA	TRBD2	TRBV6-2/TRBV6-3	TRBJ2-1	CASSYWTSGYNSYNEQFF	TGTGCCAGCAGTTACTGGACTAGCGGGTATAACTCCTACAATGAGCAGTTCTTC
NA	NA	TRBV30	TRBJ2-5	CARNTGRGETQYF	TGTGCCCGGAACACAGGGCGCGGAGAGACCCAGTACTTC
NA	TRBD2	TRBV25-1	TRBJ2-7	CASSERDGGYEQYF	TGTGCCAGCAGTGAACGGGACGGGGGGTACGAGCAGTACTTC
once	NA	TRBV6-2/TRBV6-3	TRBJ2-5	CASSYGGNGEETQYF	TGTGCCAGCAGTTACGGGGGGAATGGGGAAGAGACCCAGTACTTC
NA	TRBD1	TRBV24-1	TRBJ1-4	CATSDKTGNEKLFF	TGTGCCACCAGTGATAAGACAGGGAATGAAAAACTGTTTTTT
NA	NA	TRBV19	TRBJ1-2	CASSIRPVGGYTF	TGTGCCAGTAGTATACGGCCGGTCGGTGGCTACACCTTC
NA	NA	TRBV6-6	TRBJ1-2	CASSYPEGYGYTF	TGTGCCAGCAGTTACCCGGAAGGCTATGGCTACACCTTC
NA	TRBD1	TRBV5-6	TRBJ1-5	CASSLEGRGNQPQHF	TGTGCCAGCAGCTTGGAGGGCAGGGGGAATCAGCCCCAGCATTTT
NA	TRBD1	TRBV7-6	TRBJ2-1	CASSEGTGSSYNEQFF	TGTGCCAGCAGCGAAGGGACAGGGAGCTCCTACAATGAGCAGTTCTTC
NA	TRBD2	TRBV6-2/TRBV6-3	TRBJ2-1	CASSYPTSGGRNEQFF	TGTGCCAGCAGTTACCCTACTAGCGGGGGGCGCAATGAGCAGTTCTTC
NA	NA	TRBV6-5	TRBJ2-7	CASSYAVAYEQYF	TGTGCCAGCAGTTACGCAGTCGCCTACGAGCAGTACTTC
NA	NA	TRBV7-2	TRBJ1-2	CASSRPGTVYGYTF	TGTGCCAGCAGCCGGCCAGGCACCGTCTATGGCTACACCTTC
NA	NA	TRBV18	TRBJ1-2	CASSSENQANYGYTF	TGTGCCAGCTCATCCGAAAATCAGGCTAACTATGGCTACACCTTC
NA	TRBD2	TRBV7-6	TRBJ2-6	CASSRGGAGANVLTF	TGTGCCAGCAGCCGTGGGGGGGCTGGGGCCAACGTCCTGACTTTC
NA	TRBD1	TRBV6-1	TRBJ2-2	CASSEERGLKIGELFF	TGTGCCAGCAGTGAAGAGAGGGGGCTAAAGATCGGGGAGCTGTTTTTT
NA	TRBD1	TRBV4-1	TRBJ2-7	CASSQGTGPYEQYF	TGCGCCAGCAGCCAAGGGACAGGTCCATACGAGCAGTACTTC
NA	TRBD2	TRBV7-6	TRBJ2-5	CASSWASGRAAETQYF	TGTGCCAGCAGCTGGGCTAGCGGGAGGGCCGCAGAGACCCAGTACTTC
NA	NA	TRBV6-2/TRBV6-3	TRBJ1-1	CASSYMLNTEAFF	TGTGCCAGCAGTTATATGTTAAACACTGAAGCTTTCTTT
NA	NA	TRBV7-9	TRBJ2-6	CASSPTSALFNVLTF	TGTGCCAGCAGCCCTACCTCGGCGCTTTTCAACGTCCTGACTTTC
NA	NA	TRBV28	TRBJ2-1	CASFSPYEQFF	TGTGCCAGCTTTTCGCCCTATGAGCAGTTCTTC
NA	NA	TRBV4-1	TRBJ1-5	CASSREMGNQPQHF	TGCGCCAGCAGCCGGGAAATGGGCAATCAGCCCCAGCATTTT
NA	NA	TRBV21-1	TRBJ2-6	CASSPPGGAGANVLTF	TGTGCCAGCAGCCCTCCGGGAGGGGCAGGGGCCAACGTCCTGACTTTC
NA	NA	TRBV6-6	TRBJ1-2	CASSRRDGYTF	TGTGCCAGCAGCCGCAGGGATGGCTACACCTTC
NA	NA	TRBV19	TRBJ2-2	CASIEGARTGELFF	TGTGCCAGTATAGAGGGAGCCCGCACCGGGGAGCTGTTTTTT
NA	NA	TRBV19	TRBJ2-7	CASSVTGTAFYEQYF	TGTGCCAGTAGTGTCACCGGGACCGCCTTTTACGAGCAGTACTTC
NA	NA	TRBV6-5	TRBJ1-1	CASSLSSRTEAFF	TGTGCCAGCTCTCTCTCCTCGAGGACTGAAGCTTTCTTT
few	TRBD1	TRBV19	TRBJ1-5	CASSTRDRVSGNQPQHF	TGTGCCAGTAGTACCCGGGACAGGGTTAGTGGCAATCAGCCCCAGCATTTT
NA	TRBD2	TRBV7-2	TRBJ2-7	CASSSRTSIYEQYF	TGTGCCAGCAGCTCCCGGACTAGCATCTACGAGCAGTACTTC
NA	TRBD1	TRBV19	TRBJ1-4	CASSLQGATNEKLFF	TGTGCCAGTAGTTTGCAGGGGGCAACTAATGAAAAACTGTTTTTT
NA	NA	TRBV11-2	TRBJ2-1	CASSFGGFPYNEQFF	TGTGCCAGCAGCTTTGGGGGGTTCCCCTACAATGAGCAGTTCTTC
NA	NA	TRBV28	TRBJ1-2	CASSPGTDYGYTF	TGTGCCAGCAGTCCCGGGACGGACTATGGCTACACCTTC
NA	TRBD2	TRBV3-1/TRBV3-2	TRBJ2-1	CASSQRAGGRYNEQFF	TGTGCCAGCAGCCAGAGGGCGGGAGGGCGGTACAATGAGCAGTTCTTC
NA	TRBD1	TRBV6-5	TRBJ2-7	CASRRQGGFNDEQYF	TGTGCCAGCAGGAGACAGGGGGGATTCAACGACGAGCAGTACTTC
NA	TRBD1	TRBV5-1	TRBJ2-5	CASSPGQHQETQYF	TGCGCCAGCAGCCCGGGACAGCACCAAGAGACCCAGTACTTC
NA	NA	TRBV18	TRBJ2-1	CASSPQQGGEQFF	TGTGCCAGCTCACCACAACAGGGTGGTGAGCAGTTCTTC
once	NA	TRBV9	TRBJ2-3	CASSVAGANYGTDTQYF	TGTGCCAGCAGCGTAGCCGGGGCAAACTACGGCACAGATACGCAGTATTTT
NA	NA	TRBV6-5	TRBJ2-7	CASKGPYEQYF	TGTGCCAGCAAGGGACCCTACGAGCAGTACTTC
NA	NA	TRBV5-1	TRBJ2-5	CASSPAGAGETQYF	TGCGCCAGCAGCCCGGCCGGGGCAGGAGAGACCCAGTACTTC
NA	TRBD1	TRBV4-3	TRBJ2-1	CASSRTGLNEQFF	TGCGCCAGCAGCAGGACAGGGCTCAATGAGCAGTTCTTC
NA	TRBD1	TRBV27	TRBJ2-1	CASSTGGASYNEQFF	TGTGCCAGCAGCACAGGGGGCGCATCCTACAATGAGCAGTTCTTC
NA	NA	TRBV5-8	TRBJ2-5	CASTSDLGAQETQYF	TGTGCCAGCACCTCAGACCTTGGGGCACAAGAGACCCAGTACTTC
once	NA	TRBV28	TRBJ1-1	CASFIHRLVDGSTEAFF	TGTGCCAGCTTCATCCACCGCCTTGTAGACGGTAGTACTGAAGCTTTCTTT
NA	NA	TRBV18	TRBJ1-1	CASSPRAPGGLTEAFF	TGTGCCAGCTCACCCCGGGCCCCCGGTGGGTTGACTGAAGCTTTCTTT
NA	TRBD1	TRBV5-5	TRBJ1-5	CASSWTGGAGSNQPQHF	TGTGCCAGCAGCTGGACAGGGGGCGCGGGGAGCAATCAGCCCCAGCATTTT
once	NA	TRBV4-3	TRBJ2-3	CASSPTGGLGTDTQYF	TGCGCCAGCAGCCCTACGGGTGGGTTAGGAACAGATACGCAGTATTTT
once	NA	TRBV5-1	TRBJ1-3	CASSPYPGNTIYF	TGCGCCAGCAGCCCATACCCTGGGAACACCATATATTTT